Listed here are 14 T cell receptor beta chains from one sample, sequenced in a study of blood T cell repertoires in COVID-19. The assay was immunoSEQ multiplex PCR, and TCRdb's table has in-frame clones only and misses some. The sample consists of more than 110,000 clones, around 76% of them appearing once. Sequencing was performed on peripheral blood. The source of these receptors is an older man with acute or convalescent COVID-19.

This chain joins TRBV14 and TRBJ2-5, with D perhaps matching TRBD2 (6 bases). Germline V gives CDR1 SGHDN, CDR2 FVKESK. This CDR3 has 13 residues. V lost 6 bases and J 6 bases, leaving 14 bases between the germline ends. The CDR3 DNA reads TGTGCCAGCAGTCCATTGGGGGGAAAGACCCAGTACTTC. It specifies CASSPLGGKTQYF.

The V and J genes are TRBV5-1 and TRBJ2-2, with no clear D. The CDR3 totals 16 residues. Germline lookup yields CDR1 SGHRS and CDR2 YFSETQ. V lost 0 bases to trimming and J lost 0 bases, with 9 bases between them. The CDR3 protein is CASSLAGNPNTGELFF. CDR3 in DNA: TGCGCCAGCAGCTTGGCAGGCAATCCGAACACCGGGGAGCTGTTTTTT.

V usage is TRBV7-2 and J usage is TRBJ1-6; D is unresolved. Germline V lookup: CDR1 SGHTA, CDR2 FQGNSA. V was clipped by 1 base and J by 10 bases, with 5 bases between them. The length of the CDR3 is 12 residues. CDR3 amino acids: CASSLGASPLHF. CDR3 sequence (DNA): TGTGCCAGCAGCTTAGGAGCGTCACCCCTCCACTTT.

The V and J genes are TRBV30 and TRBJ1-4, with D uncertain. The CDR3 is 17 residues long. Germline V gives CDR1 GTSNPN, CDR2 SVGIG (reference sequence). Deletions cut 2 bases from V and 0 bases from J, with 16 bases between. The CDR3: CAWSRGLQFATNEKLFF. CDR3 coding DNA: TGTGCCTGGAGTCGAGGGCTTCAGTTTGCAACTAATGAAAAACTGTTTTTT.

The CDR3 region has the DNA TGTGCCAGCAGTCGGGACAGGGAGAATTCACCCCTCCACTTT. Protein product: CASSRDRENSPLHF. The gene calls are TRBV27 and TRBJ1-6, with 9 positions matching TRBD1. CDR3 length equals 14 residues. CDR1 is MNHEY and CDR2 is SMNVEV in the germline V gene (reference sequence). J gave up 7 bases and V 5 bases, and 3 bases lay outside the gene matches.

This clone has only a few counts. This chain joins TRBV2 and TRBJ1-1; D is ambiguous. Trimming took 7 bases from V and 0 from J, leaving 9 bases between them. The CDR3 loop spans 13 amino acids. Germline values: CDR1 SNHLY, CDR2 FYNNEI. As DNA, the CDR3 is TGTGCCAGCAAAAAGAGCTTGAACACTGAAGCTTTCTTT. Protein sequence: CASKKSLNTEAFF.

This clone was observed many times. CDR3: CASIMSSYNEQFF. In DNA form, the CDR3 reads TGTGCCAGCATCATGAGCTCCTACAATGAGCAGTTCTTC. The V gene is TRBV6-6, the J gene TRBJ2-1; unclear D gene. The CDR3 has 13 amino acids. The germline gives CDR1 MNHNY, CDR2 SVGAGI (reference sequence). Trimming took 7 bases from V and 0 from J, leaving 7 bases between them.

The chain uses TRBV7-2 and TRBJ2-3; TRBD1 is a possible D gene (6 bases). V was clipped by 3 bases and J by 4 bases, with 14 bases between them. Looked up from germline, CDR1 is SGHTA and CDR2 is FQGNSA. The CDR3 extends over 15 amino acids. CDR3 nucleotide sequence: TGTGCCAGCAGCTTTGAACAGGGCCGGGCAGATACGCAGTATTTT. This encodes CASSFEQGRADTQYF.

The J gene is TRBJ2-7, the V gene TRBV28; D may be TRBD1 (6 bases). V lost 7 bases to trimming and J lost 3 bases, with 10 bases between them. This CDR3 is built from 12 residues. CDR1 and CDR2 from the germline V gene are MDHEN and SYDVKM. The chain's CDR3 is CASTGTNYEQYF. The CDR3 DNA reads TGTGCCAGCACCGGGACAAACTACGAGCAGTACTTC.

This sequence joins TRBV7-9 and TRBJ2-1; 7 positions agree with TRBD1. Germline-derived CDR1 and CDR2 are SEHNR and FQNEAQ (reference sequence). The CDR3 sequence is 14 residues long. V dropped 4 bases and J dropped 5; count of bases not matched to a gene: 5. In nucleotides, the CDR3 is TGTGCCAGCAGCTCCCACAGGGGAAACAATGAGCAGTTCTTC. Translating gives CASSSHRGNNEQFF.

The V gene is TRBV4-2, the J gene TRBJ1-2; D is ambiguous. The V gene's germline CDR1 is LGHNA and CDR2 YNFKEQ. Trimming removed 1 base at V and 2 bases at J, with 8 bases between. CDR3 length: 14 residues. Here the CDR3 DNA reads TGTGCCAGCAGCCAAGTAGAGTCAAACTATGGCTACACCTTC. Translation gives CASSQVESNYGYTF.

CDR3 protein: CASSVTGSGGYTF. The CDR3 nucleotides read TGTGCCAGTAGTGTGACAGGGAGTGGAGGCTACACCTTC. The chain links TRBV19 to TRBJ1-2; 7 nucleotides agree with TRBD1. J lost 8 bases, V lost 5 bases, and 8 bases had no gene match. Looked up from germline, CDR1 is LNHDA and CDR2 is SQIVND (reference sequence). The CDR3 sequence is 13 residues long.

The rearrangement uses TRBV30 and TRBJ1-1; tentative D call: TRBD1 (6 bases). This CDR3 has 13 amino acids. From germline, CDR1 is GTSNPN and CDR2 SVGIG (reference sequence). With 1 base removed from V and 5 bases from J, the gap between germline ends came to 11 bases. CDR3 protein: CAWSDGGATEAFF. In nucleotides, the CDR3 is TGTGCCTGGAGTGACGGGGGGGCGACTGAAGCTTTCTTT.

The CDR3 is CASSLGAGGNQPQHF. In DNA, the CDR3 is TGTGCCAGCAGCTTAGGGGCAGGGGGTAATCAGCCCCAGCATTTT. The gene calls are TRBV7-2 and TRBJ1-5; 7 bases are shared with TRBD1. The CDR3 is made up of 15 amino acids. J gave up 4 bases and V 1 base, and 4 bases lay outside the gene matches. Germline V gene sequence: CDR1 SGHTA, CDR2 FQGNSA. Full variable domain (remainder filled in from reference TRBV7-2 and TRBJ1-5): GAGVSQSPSNKVTEKGKDVELRCDPISGHTALYWYRQSLGQGLEFLIYFQGNSAPDKSGLPSDRFSAERTGGSVSTLTIQRTQQEDSAVYLCASSLGAGGNQPQHFGDGTRLSIL.